Shown below are 10 T cell receptor beta chains from a single sample sequenced in a study of T-cell reconstitution after alpha-beta-depleted transplantation in children. This sample's TCRbeta library carried unique molecular identifier barcodes. A single record per CDR3 protein comes from TCRdb applying MiXCR to the PCR reads. This table has about 600,000 distinct CDR3 sequences, about 10% appearing once. This specimen was PBMCs from the stem cell graft donor, taken from the stem cell graft. The receptors stem from a human donor who donated a stem cell graft to a child with acute myeloid leukemia.

This clonotype was seen more than once but under ten times. The chain has TRBV20-1 and TRBJ2-1, with D hard to call. Germline V CDR1 and CDR2: DFQATT, SNEGSKA (reference sequence). This CDR3 is built from 13 residues. V was trimmed by 5 bases and J by 1 base, leaving 9 bases between them. As DNA, the CDR3 is TGCAGTGCTTCTAGAGTATCCTACAATGAGCAGTTCTTC. This encodes CSASRVSYNEQFF.

The chain uses TRBV5-1 and TRBJ2-7; 11 positions match TRBD1. The CDR3 runs 16 residues. Per the germline V gene, CDR1 is SGHRS and CDR2 is YFSETQ. V shed 3 bases, J shed 3 bases, and the junction held 8 bases outside the gene matches. CDR3 nucleotides: TGCGCCAGCAGCTCCTCCGGACAGGGGGCCTTCTACGAGCAGTACTTC. Translated: CASSSSGQGAFYEQYF. Combining the CDR3 with reference TRBV5-1 and TRBJ2-7 gives the whole variable domain KAGVTQTPRYLIKTRGQQVTLSCSPISGHRSVSWYQQTPGQGLQFLFEYFSETQRNKGNFPGRFSGRQFSNSRSEMNVSTLELGDSALYLCASSSSGQGAFYEQYFGPGTRLTVT.

The rearrangement joins TRBV11-3 to TRBJ2-3, with a tentative D call TRBD2 (7 bases). CDR3 size: 15 residues. V was trimmed by 5 bases and J by 4 bases, leaving 16 bases between them. Germline loops: CDR1 SGHNT, CDR2 YENEEA. The CDR3 loop reads CASSLISGTSDTQYF. In DNA form, the CDR3 reads TGTGCCAGCAGCCTAATCAGCGGGACATCAGATACGCAGTATTTT.

This clonotype has ten or more counts. The chain carries TRBV29-1 and TRBJ2-7; 8 nucleotides align to TRBD2. Looked up from germline, CDR1 is SQVTM and CDR2 is ANQGSEA. This CDR3 comprises 15 residues. V was pared by 4 bases and J by 2 bases, with 10 bases of the junction left unmatched. The CDR3 here is CSVVDPGGPPYEQYF. CDR3 nucleotides: TGCAGCGTTGTAGATCCGGGAGGGCCCCCCTACGAGCAGTACTTC.

This clonotype was seen at least ten times. This rearrangement joins TRBV15 to TRBJ1-6; no reliable D call. Germline lookup yields CDR1 LNHNV and CDR2 YYDKDF (reference sequence). V lost 2 bases and J 7 bases, leaving 9 bases between the germline ends. The CDR3 covers 14 residues. The CDR3 sequence: CATSRFSLNSPLHF. The DNA of the CDR3 is TGTGCCACCAGCAGATTCAGCTTGAATTCACCCCTCCACTTT. Full variable domain (remainder filled in from reference TRBV15 and TRBJ1-6): DAMVIQNPRYQVTQFGKPVTLSCSQTLNHNVMYWYQQKSSQAPKLLFHYYDKDFNNEADTPDNFQSRRPNTSFCFLDIRSPGLGDTAMYLCATSRFSLNSPLHFGNGTRLTVT.

CDR3 protein: CASSQAQGNTEAFF. The CDR3 DNA is TGTGCCAGCAGCCAAGCACAGGGGAACACTGAAGCTTTCTTT. The chain uses TRBV3-1 and TRBJ1-1; a weak D match, TRBD1 (6 bases). In germline, CDR1 is LGHDT, CDR2 YNNKEL (reference sequence). Trimming pared 1 base from V and 1 base from J, leaving 7 bases between. The CDR3 length is 14 residues.

This chain connects TRBV6-2 or TRBV6-3 to TRBJ2-5; a possible D gene is TRBD2 (6 bases). The V gene's germline CDR1 is MNHEY and CDR2 SVGEGT. This CDR3 spans 14 amino acids. Trimming took 3 bases from V and 5 from J, leaving 13 bases between them. CDR3 loop: CASSYAGREETQYF. The CDR3 nucleotides are TGTGCCAGCAGTTATGCGGGAAGGGAGGAGACCCAGTACTTC.

The chain uses TRBV5-1 and TRBJ2-7; TRBD1 aligns across 8 bases. Germline-derived CDR1 and CDR2 are SGHRS and YFSETQ. The CDR3 runs to 15 residues. Unmatched junction bases numbered 9, after V lost 4 bases and J lost 3 bases. The DNA for the CDR3 is TGCGCCAGCAGCCCCGGACAGGGATTGCGCTACGAGCAGTACTTC. It is translated as CASSPGQGLRYEQYF.

This clonotype showed up just a few times. This rearrangement joins TRBV6-1 to TRBJ2-1, with 8 positions matching TRBD2. V shed 5 bases, J shed 1 base, and the junction held 7 bases outside the gene matches. This CDR3 has 16 residues. Germline V gives CDR1 MNHNS, CDR2 SASEGT. CDR3 nucleotides: TGTGCCAGCAGTCCCTGGGGCGGGAGGTCCTACAATGAGCAGTTCTTC. This encodes CASSPWGGRSYNEQFF.

The rearrangement links TRBV7-2 to TRBJ2-3; 12 positions match TRBD2. Unmatched junction bases numbered 7, after V lost 6 bases and J lost 6 bases. The germline V gene encodes CDR1 SGHTA and CDR2 FQGNSA. The CDR3 consists of 15 residues. The CDR3 DNA follows: TGTGCCAGCAGACTAGCGGGAGGTCCTAAGGATACGCAGTATTTT. As protein: CASRLAGGPKDTQYF.